This T cell receptor beta chain was sequenced in a study of pediatric ulcerative colitis. Overall study findings and caveats: Rectal repertoires separated controls, mild-moderate and acute severe colitis. Blood-rectal clonal overlap within each person was significantly higher in ulcerative colitis patients than controls.

Assay used: immunoSEQ multiplex PCR; TCRdb lists only in-frame clones, some missing. The profile covers tens of thousands of clones, with about 65% appearing a single time and 15% to 19% taken by the ten largest. The rectum was sampled with one to two pinch biopsies at colonoscopy. Points on this clone: Antigen specificity is unknown.

There are 15 residues in the CDR3. Germline CDR1 SEHNR, CDR2 FQNEAQ (reference sequence). V lost 5 bases, J lost 5 bases, and 15 bases lay in between. The V and J genes are TRBV7-9 and TRBJ1-4, with D hard to call. The specimen sequenced was gut tissue. This clonotype was sampled from a boy aged 5-17 years with severe ulcerative colitis. CDR3 amino acids: CASSPVEGGNEKLFF. The CDR3 DNA follows: TGTGCCAGCAGCCCAGTTGAAGGCGGGAATGAAAAACTGTTTTTT.